The T cell receptor (beta chain) described here comes from a study of shared clonotypes between healthy human individuals. There are 12 residues in the CDR3. Germline values: CDR1 SQVTM, CDR2 ANQGSEA. V was clipped by 3 bases and J by 8 bases, with 11 bases between them. Data came from immunoSEQ multiplex PCR; TCRdb stores just in-frame clones and leaves some out. The table includes 2 million to 2.5 million clones, over 85% detected once. CD8 cells regarded as naive lacked CD45RO, were positively chosen for CCR7, and omitted terminally differentiated effector memory CD45RA+ cells. Sequenced input: naive CD8+ T cells sorted from blood. The genes are TRBV29-1 and TRBJ2-1; no reliable D call. This TCR derives from a man aged 18 to 30 in good health. For the CDR3, the DNA is TGCAGCGTTGATGATCTGGAGTATGAGCAGTTCTTC. Its protein is CSVDDLEYEQFF.